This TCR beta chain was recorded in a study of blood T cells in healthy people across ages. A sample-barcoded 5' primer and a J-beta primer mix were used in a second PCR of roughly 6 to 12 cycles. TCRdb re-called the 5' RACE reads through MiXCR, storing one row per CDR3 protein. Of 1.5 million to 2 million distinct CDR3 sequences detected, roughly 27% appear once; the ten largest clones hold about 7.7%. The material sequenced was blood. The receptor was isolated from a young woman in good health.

The CDR3 is CATIPKGGEAFF. The CDR3, as DNA: TGTGCCACCATACCGAAGGGCGGTGAAGCTTTCTTT. The chain links TRBV6-1 to TRBJ1-1; D unclear. CDR1 and CDR2 (germline): MNHNS, SASEGT. The CDR3 extends over 12 amino acids. The V end lost 10 bases, the J end lost 7 bases, and 16 bases lay between the germline ends.